These T cell receptor beta chains were read from a single sample in a study of blood T cells in healthy people across ages. From the 5' RACE reads, TCRdb called clonotypes with MiXCR, one entry per CDR3 protein. There are about 1 million distinct CDR3 sequences in the sample; almost 25% occur only once, and about 0.8% lies in the top ten. These data are also associated with another study on T cells of mothers and their children.

The sequenced material came from blood. These receptors were collected from a girl aged 2-9 years in good health. The CDR3 runs from the conserved cysteine through the conserved F or W. A D gene is named only where the DNA matches it firmly. A row's size may be missing; if present it is once, few, many or a size class.

clone_size cdr3_length j_call d_call v_call cdr3_aa cdr3_nt
once 16 TRBJ1-5 - TRBV4-2 CASSQWFDSSNQPQHF TGTGCCAGCAGCCAATGGTTTGACAGTAGCAATCAGCCCCAGCATTTT
- 15 TRBJ2-1 - TRBV12-3/TRBV12-4 CASSPPRLVRDEQFF TGTGCCAGCAGTCCCCCCAGGCTAGTCCGCGATGAGCAGTTCTTC
- 12 TRBJ1-2 - TRBV19 CASAPSGYGCTF -
few 16 TRBJ2-5 - TRBV7-9 CASSHLLGRDKETQYF TGTGCCAGCAGCCACCTCTTGGGCCGAGACAAAGAGACCCAGTACTTC
- 13 TRBJ2-1 - TRBV7-9 CASSFTIGGEQFF TGTGCCAGCAGCTTTACTATCGGGGGTGAGCAGTTCTTC
few 13 TRBJ1-5 - TRBV7-2 CASSLVGSQPQHF TGTGCCAGCAGCTTAGTCGGTAGCCAGCCCCAGCATTTT
- 16 TRBJ2-7 - TRBV7-2 CASSLYEASVAYEQYF TGCGCCAGCAGCTTATATGAGGCCTCGGTGGCGTACGAGCAGTACTTC
few 15 TRBJ2-7 - TRBV11-3 CASSLDPGPNYEQYF TGTGCCAGCAGCTTAGACCCGGGACCAAACTACGAGCAGTACTTC
few 15 TRBJ2-1 TRBD1 TRBV28 CASSLGQGVWDEQFF TGTGCCAGCAGTTTAGGACAGGGAGTTTGGGATGAGCAGTTCTTC
few 16 TRBJ2-3 - TRBV7-2 CASSLQGQGSTDTQYF TGTGCCAGCAGCTTACAGGGCCAGGGAAGCACAGATACGCAGTATTTT
- 17 TRBJ2-7 TRBD1 TRBV7-9 CASSSVGTGENLDEQYF TGTGCCAGCAGCTCAGTAGGGACAGGGGAAAACTTGGACGAGCAGTACTTC
- 15 TRBJ1-5 TRBD1 TRBV7-8 CASSSTGGYNQPQHF TGTGCCAGCAGCTCGACAGGGGGATACAATCAGCCCCAGCATTTT
- 12 TRBJ2-7 - TRBV29-1 CSVGVTGYEQYF TGCAGCGTTGGAGTTACGGGATACGAGCAGTACTTC
few 15 TRBJ2-5 TRBD2 TRBV7-3 CASSPSGALRETQYF TGTGCCAGCAGCCCCAGCGGGGCCCTAAGAGAGACCCAGTACTTC
- 18 TRBJ2-4 TRBD2 TRBV6-6 CASSPEPGGQKGKNIQYF TGTGCCAGCAGCCCCGAACCGGGGGGGCAAAAGGGCAAAAACATTCAGTACTTC
few 13 TRBJ2-7 - TRBV29-1 CSVRGRLTYEQYF TGCAGCGTTCGCGGCCGATTAACCTACGAGCAGTACTTC
few 15 TRBJ2-1 TRBD1 TRBV20-1 CSAPGGGTDYNEQFF TGCAGTGCCCCAGGGGGCGGAACCGACTACAATGAGCAGTTCTTC
- 13 TRBJ2-1 - TRBV7-6 CASMARPSEERFF TGTGCCAGCATGGCTAGACCTTCTGAGGAGCGGTTCTTC
few 11 TRBJ1-2 - TRBV6-5 CASTGGHGYTF TGTGCCAGCACTGGGGGACATGGCTACACCTTC
- 15 TRBJ2-5 TRBD2 TRBV11-2 CASSASGGLGETQYF TGTGCCAGCAGCGCGAGCGGGGGCCTCGGGGAGACCCAGTACTTC
few 15 TRBJ2-1 - TRBV7-9 CASSLAVTRRREQFF TGTGCCAGCAGCTTAGCGGTGACACGGCGACGGGAGCAGTTCTTC
once 14 TRBJ2-1 TRBD2 TRBV20-1 CSANRASGINEQFF TGCAGTGCCAACCGGGCTAGCGGGATAAATGAGCAGTTCTTC
- 17 TRBJ2-2 - TRBV2 CASSEALAGKRYGELFF TGTGCCAGCAGTGAAGCTTTGGCAGGGAAGAGATACGGGGAGCTGTTTTTT
few 15 TRBJ2-5 - TRBV7-2 CASSLVVAEQETQYF TGTGCCAGCAGCTTAGTAGTGGCAGAACAAGAGACCCAGTACTTC
few 18 TRBJ2-3 - TRBV12-3/TRBV12-4 CASSFDPTGGGLPDTQYF TGTGCCAGCAGTTTTGACCCGACTGGCGGGGGCCTCCCAGATACGCAGTATTTT
- 12 TRBJ2-3 - TRBV3-1 CASSQAVDTQYF TGTGCCAGCAGCCAAGCCGTAGATACGCAGTATTTT
- 15 TRBJ2-7 TRBD2 TRBV29-1 CSAVAGLAGGSEQYF TGCAGCGCCGTAGCCGGACTAGCGGGGGGCTCCGAGCAGTACTTC
- 14 TRBJ2-1 TRBD2 TRBV20-1 CSAFSGSTYNEQFF TGCAGTGCTTTTAGCGGGAGCACCTACAATGAGCAGTTCTTC
- 15 TRBJ2-5 - TRBV7-7 CASSPWSGGGETQYF TGTGCTAGCAGCCCCTGGTCGGGGGGCGGCGAGACCCAGTACTTC
- 14 TRBJ2-1 - TRBV12-3/TRBV12-4 CASSPRTVKDEQFF TGTGCCAGCAGTCCTCGGACCGTCAAGGATGAGCAGTTCTTC
few 14 TRBJ2-5 - TRBV12-3/TRBV12-4 CASSFEGGPETQYF TGTGCCAGCAGTTTCGAGGGGGGGCCCGAGACCCAGTACTTC
- 14 TRBJ2-1 TRBD2 TRBV7-2 CASSLALPSGRKFF TGTGCCAGCAGCTTAGCGTTACCTAGCGGCAGGAAGTTCTTC
- 15 TRBJ1-4 - TRBV7-2 CASSLAARGGEKLFF TGTGCCAGCAGCTTAGCTGCCAGGGGAGGAGAAAAACTGTTTTTT
- 11 TRBJ1-1 - TRBV29-1 CSVEDLTEAFF TGCAGCGTTGAAGATCTAACTGAAGCTTTCTTT
- 16 TRBJ2-7 - TRBV7-2 CASSSGPGQITYEQYF TGTGCCAGCAGCTCGGGACCCGGACAGATAACCTACGAGCAGTACTTC
- 13 TRBJ2-1 - TRBV20-1 CSARDLLAHEQFF TGCAGTGCTAGAGATCTACTAGCTCATGAGCAGTTCTTC
few 18 TRBJ2-1 TRBD2 TRBV7-2 CASSLISGGYSSYNEQFF TGTGCCAGCAGCTTAATTAGCGGGGGGTACAGCTCCTACAATGAGCAGTTCTTC
many 13 TRBJ2-1 TRBD2 TRBV7-3 CASSLAVYNEQFF TGTGCCAGCTCTCTAGCGGTATACAATGAGCAGTTCTTC
- 15 TRBJ1-6 - TRBV6-6 CASKFRSAYNSPLHF TGTGCCAGCAAGTTTAGGAGCGCCTATAATTCACCCCTCCACTTT
few 19 TRBJ2-1 - TRBV12-3/TRBV12-4 CASSFTPAPLTPNLNEQFF TGTGCCAGCAGTTTCACCCCGGCCCCTCTGACTCCGAACCTTAATGAGCAGTTCTTC
few 13 TRBJ1-1 - TRBV19 CASSTTLGTEAFF TGTGCCAGTAGTACCACCCTCGGCACTGAAGCTTTCTTT
- 16 TRBJ2-3 TRBD2 TRBV12-3/TRBV12-4 CASSLGAGRGTDTQYF TGTGCCAGCAGTCTTGGAGCGGGACGGGGCACAGATACGCAGTATTTT
- 14 TRBJ1-4 - TRBV10-3 CAISALEGGEKLFF TGTGCCATCAGTGCTCTCGAGGGAGGTGAAAAACTGTTTTTT
- 12 TRBJ2-5 - TRBV29-1 CSVTKGVETQYF TGCAGCGTTACTAAAGGGGTGGAGACCCAGTACTTC
- 17 TRBJ1-1 - TRBV6-2/TRBV6-3 CATQGYPFKGTDTEAFF TGTGCCACCCAGGGGTACCCTTTCAAGGGGACGGACACTGAAGCTTTCTTT
few 12 TRBJ1-2 - TRBV28 CASSIQSYGYTF TGTGCCAGCAGCATACAGAGTTATGGCTACACCTTC
few 16 TRBJ2-6 - TRBV4-1 CASSPFPESGANVLTF TGCGCCAGCAGCCCTTTCCCTGAATCTGGGGCCAACGTCCTGACTTTC
few 12 TRBJ2-5 - TRBV6-6 CASSYSQGDGNF TGTGCCAGCAGTTACTCGCAAGGGGATGGGAACTTC
few 16 TRBJ2-7 - TRBV7-9 CASSSPEGRESYEQYF TGTGCCAGCAGCTCTCCTGAGGGGAGAGAGTCCTACGAGCAGTACTTC
- 14 TRBJ1-1 - TRBV6-5 CASSYSNPRNEAFF TGTGCCAGCAGTTACTCGAACCCGCGAAATGAAGCTTTCTTT
few 10 TRBJ1-1 - TRBV6-1 CASRLIEAFF TGTGCCAGCAGACTTATTGAAGCTTTCTTT
- 13 TRBJ2-3 - TRBV5-1 CASMGVNSDTQYF TGCGCCAGCATGGGGGTGAACTCAGATACGCAGTATTTT
once 13 TRBJ2-7 - TRBV12-3/TRBV12-4 CATRAPGAYEQYF TGTGCCACCCGGGCCCCGGGGGCCTACGAGCAGTACTTC
- 17 TRBJ2-3 TRBD2 TRBV5-5 CASSLAPSGGVVDTQYF TGTGCCAGCAGCTTGGCCCCTAGCGGGGGGGTGGTAGATACGCAGTATTTT